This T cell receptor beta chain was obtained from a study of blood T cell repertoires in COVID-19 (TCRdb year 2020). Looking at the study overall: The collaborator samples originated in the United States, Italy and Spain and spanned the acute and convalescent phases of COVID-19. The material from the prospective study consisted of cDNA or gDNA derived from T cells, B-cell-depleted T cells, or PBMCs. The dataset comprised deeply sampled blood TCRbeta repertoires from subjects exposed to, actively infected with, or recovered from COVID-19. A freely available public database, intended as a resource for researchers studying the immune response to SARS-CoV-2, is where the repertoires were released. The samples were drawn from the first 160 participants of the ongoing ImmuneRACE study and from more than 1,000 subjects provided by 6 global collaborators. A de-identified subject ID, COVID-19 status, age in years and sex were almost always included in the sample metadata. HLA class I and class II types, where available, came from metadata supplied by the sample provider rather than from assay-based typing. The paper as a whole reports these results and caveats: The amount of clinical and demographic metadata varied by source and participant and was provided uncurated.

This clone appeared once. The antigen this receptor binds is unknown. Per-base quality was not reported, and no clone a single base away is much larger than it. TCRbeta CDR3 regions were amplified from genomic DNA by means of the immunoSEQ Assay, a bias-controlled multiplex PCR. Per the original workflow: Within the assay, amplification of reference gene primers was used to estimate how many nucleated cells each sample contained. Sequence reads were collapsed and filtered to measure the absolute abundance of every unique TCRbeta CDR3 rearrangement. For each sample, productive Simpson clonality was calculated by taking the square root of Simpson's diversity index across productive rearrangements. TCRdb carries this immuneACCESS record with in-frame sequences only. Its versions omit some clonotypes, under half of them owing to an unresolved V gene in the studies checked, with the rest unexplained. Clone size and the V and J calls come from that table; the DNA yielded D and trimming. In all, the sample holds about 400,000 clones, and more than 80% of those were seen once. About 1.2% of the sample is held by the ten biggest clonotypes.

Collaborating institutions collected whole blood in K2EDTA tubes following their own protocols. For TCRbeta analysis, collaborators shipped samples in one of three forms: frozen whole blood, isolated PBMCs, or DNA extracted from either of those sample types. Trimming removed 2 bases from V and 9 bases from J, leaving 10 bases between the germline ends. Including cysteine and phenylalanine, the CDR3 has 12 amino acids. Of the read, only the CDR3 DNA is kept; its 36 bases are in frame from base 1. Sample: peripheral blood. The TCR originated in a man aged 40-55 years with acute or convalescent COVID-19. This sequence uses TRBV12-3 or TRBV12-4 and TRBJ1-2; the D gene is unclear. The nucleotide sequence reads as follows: TGTGCCAGCAGTTTAACTTCGAGGCGCTACACCTTC. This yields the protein CASSLTSRRYTF.